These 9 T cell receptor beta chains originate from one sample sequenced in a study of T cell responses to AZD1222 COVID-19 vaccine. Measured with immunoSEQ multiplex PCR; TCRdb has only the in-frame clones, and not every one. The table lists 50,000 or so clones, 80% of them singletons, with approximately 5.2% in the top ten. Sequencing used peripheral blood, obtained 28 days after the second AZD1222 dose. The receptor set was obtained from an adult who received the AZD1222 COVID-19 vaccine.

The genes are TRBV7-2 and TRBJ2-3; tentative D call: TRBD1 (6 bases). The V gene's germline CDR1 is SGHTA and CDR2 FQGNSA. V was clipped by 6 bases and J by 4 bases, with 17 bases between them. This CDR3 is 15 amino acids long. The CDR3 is CASSDRHRGPDTQYF. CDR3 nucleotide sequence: TGTGCCAGCAGTGACAGGCATAGAGGCCCAGATACGCAGTATTTT.

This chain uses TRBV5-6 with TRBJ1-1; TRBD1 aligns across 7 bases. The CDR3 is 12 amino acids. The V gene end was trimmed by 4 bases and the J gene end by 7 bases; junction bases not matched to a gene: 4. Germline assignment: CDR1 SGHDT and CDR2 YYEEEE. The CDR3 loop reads CASSPRTGEAFF. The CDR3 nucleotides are TGTGCCAGCAGCCCACGGACAGGTGAAGCTTTCTTT.

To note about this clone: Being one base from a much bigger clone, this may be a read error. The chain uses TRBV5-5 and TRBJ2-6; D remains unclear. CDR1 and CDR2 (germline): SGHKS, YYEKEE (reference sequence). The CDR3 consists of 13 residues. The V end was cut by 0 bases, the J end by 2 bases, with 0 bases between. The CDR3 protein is CASSLAGANVLTF. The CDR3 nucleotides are TGTGCCAGCAGCTTGGCTGGGGCCAACGTCCTGACTTTC.

In DNA, the CDR3 is TGTGCCAGCAGGGCTGGACTAGCGGTCTACGAGCAGTACTTC. It translates to CASRAGLAVYEQYF. The rearrangement uses TRBV2 and TRBJ2-7, with 10 bases fitting TRBD2. The length of the CDR3 is 14 residues. CDR1 is SNHLY and CDR2 is FYNNEI in the germline V gene. With 6 bases clipped from V and 3 bases from J, the junction kept 5 bases outside the gene matches. Looking up the rest from reference TRBV2 and TRBJ2-7 gives the full variable domain: EPEVTQTPSHQVTQMGQEVILRCVPISNHLYFYWYRQILGQKVEFLVSFYNNEISEKSEIFDDQFSVERPDGSNFTLKIRSTKLEDSAMYFCASRAGLAVYEQYFGPGTRLTVT.

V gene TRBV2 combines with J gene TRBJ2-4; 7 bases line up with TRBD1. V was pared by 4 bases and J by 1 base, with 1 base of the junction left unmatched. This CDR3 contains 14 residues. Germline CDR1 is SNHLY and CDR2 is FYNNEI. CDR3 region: CASSGGQAKNIQYF. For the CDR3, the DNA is TGTGCCAGCAGTGGGGGACAGGCCAAAAACATTCAGTACTTC.

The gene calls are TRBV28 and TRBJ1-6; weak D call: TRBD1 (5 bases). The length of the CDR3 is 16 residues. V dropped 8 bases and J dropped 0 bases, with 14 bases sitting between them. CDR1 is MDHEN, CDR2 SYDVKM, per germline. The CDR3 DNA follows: TGTGCCAGCGTCGTGGGGGGGAGCTCCTATAATTCACCCCTCCACTTT. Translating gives CASVVGGSSYNSPLHF. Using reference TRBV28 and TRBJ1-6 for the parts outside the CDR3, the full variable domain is DVKVTQSSRYLVKRTGEKVFLECVQDMDHENMFWYRQDPGLGLRLIYFSYDVKMKEKGDIPEGYSVSREKKERFSLILESASTNQTSMYLCASVVGGSSYNSPLHFGNGTRLTVT.

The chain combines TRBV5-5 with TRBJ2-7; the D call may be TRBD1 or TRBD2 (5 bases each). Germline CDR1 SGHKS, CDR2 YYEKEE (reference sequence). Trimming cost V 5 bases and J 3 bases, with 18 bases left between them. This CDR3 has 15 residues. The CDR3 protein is CASRPGTQTNYEQYF. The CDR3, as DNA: TGTGCCAGCAGACCGGGGACGCAAACTAACTACGAGCAGTACTTC.

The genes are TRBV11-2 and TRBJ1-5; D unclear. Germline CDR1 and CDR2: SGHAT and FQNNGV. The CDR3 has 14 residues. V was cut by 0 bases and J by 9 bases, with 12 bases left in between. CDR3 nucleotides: TGTGCCAGCAGCTTAGACGCGGACCCGCGGCCCCAGCATTTT. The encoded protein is CASSLDADPRPQHF.

This chain's CDR3 is CASSPGTGVADTQYF. DNA for the CDR3: TGTGCCAGCAGCCCCGGGACAGGGGTTGCAGATACGCAGTATTTT. The rearrangement links TRBV6-6 to TRBJ2-3, with 10 bases that match TRBD1. Trimming removed 6 bases from V and 4 bases from J; junction bases left unmatched: 7. This CDR3 contains 15 residues. Looked up from germline, CDR1 is MNHNY and CDR2 is SVGAGI (reference sequence).